Each of the 2 T cell receptor beta chains below was sequenced from the same sample in a study of cytomegalovirus exposure and HLA in healthy donors. A multiplex PCR was run with 60 Vbeta primers and 13 Jbeta primers. Profiling relied on immunoSEQ multiplex PCR, and the TCRdb table lists in-frame clones only, not all of them. The sample contains some 150,000 clones, 70% to 80% of which appear only once. Sequencing used PBMCs. These receptors were taken from a man under 40 in good health and CMV-seropositive.

V usage is TRBV28 and J usage is TRBJ1-6; 7 bases are shared with TRBD1. The junction had 15 bases not matched to a gene; V was cut back by 4 bases and J by 15 bases. This CDR3 has 15 residues. Germline assignment: CDR1 MDHEN and CDR2 SYDVKM. The CDR3 DNA is TGTGCCAGCAGTTCGGCCGACAGGGTAGTATATATCCTCCACTTT. It encodes CASSSADRVVYILHF.

This rearrangement joins TRBV5-6 to TRBJ2-4, with 8 bases aligning to TRBD1. Germline V gene data show CDR1 as SGHDT and CDR2 as YYEEEE. J lost 0 bases, V lost 4 bases, and 3 bases had no gene match. This CDR3 comprises 15 residues. CDR3 nucleotide sequence: TGTGCCAGCAGCGTGACAGGGGTAGCCAAAAACATTCAGTACTTC. Translated, it gives CASSVTGVAKNIQYF.